The 7 T cell receptor beta chains presented below share a single source sample, sequenced in a study of T cells in Graves' hyperthyroidism and ophthalmopathy. RNA transcripts served as the template for amplifying TCR beta CDR3 regions. The HTBI primer set drove a first-round RT-PCR of the TCR CDR3. A single record per CDR3 protein comes from TCRdb applying MiXCR to the multiplex PCR reads. The sample records about 560,000 distinct CDR3 sequences, about a sixth being singletons. The sequenced sample consisted of blood. The receptors shown here come from a woman between 18 and 29 years old with Graves' hyperthyroidism.

This clonotype showed up many times. V gene TRBV3-1 combines with J gene TRBJ2-5, with TRBD1 identical over 10 bases. Per germline, CDR1 LGHDT and CDR2 YNNKEL (reference sequence). V was pared by 3 bases and J by 5 bases, with 6 bases of the junction left unmatched. The CDR3 runs to 15 residues. CDR3 sequence (DNA): TGTGCCAGCAGCCACGTGACAGGGGGCATGGAGACCCAGTACTTC. It translates to CASSHVTGGMETQYF.

This clonotype was counted many times. The V and J genes are TRBV6-1 and TRBJ2-1; 8 bases match TRBD2. This CDR3 is built from 17 residues. Looked up from germline, CDR1 is MNHNS and CDR2 is SASEGT. V was clipped by 5 bases and J by 5 bases; unmatched bases: 14. The CDR3 loop is CASSSDGAGGTHNEQFF. The CDR3 DNA is TGTGCCAGCAGTTCTGATGGGGCGGGGGGCACCCACAATGAGCAGTTCTTC.

This clonotype was found many times. This CDR3 is CASTPRGGYGYTF. In DNA, the CDR3 is TGTGCCAGCACCCCCCGGGGTGGCTATGGCTACACCTTC. The chain uses TRBV28 and TRBJ1-2; D remains ambiguous. V lost 7 bases and J lost 4, with 13 bases in between. Germline V CDR1 and CDR2: MDHEN, SYDVKM. The CDR3 loop spans 13 amino acids.

This clonotype was recorded many times. The chain employs TRBV29-1 and TRBJ2-3; D call uncertain. The CDR3 sequence is 11 residues long. Germline CDR1 and CDR2: SQVTM and ANQGSEA. Trimming stripped 4 bases from V and 7 bases from J, with 9 bases between. DNA for the CDR3: TGCAGCGTTGTGATGGGATATACGCAGTATTTT. This gives the protein CSVVMGYTQYF.

This clonotype was counted a few times. The rearrangement links TRBV24-1 to TRBJ2-1; D gene uncertain. The germline CDR1 and CDR2 sequences are KGHDR and SFDVKD. Trimming pared 5 bases from V and 7 bases from J, leaving 14 bases between. The CDR3 is made up of 14 amino acids. CDR3 protein: CATSAARLYNEQFF. Written as DNA, the CDR3 is TGTGCCACCAGTGCGGCTAGGCTTTATAATGAGCAGTTCTTC.

The chain employs TRBV9 and TRBJ2-1; D possibly uses TRBD1 or TRBD2 (5 bases each). Germline V CDR1 and CDR2: SGDLS, YYNGEE. CDR3 length: 16 amino acids. Trimming removed 1 base from V and 0 bases from J, with 11 bases in between. The CDR3 DNA is TGTGCCAGCAGCGTACTAGGGGAGCACTCCTACAATGAGCAGTTCTTC. This gives the protein CASSVLGEHSYNEQFF.

The chain is built from TRBV4-2 and TRBJ2-5, with 9 positions matching TRBD2. V was clipped by 0 bases and J by 1 base; unmatched bases: 6. This CDR3 contains 17 residues. Germline V CDR1 and CDR2: LGHNA, YNFKEQ. The CDR3, as DNA: TGTGCCAGCAGCCAAGATGGTAGCGGGAGCCCCCAAGAGACCCAGTACTTC. The encoded protein is CASSQDGSGSPQETQYF.